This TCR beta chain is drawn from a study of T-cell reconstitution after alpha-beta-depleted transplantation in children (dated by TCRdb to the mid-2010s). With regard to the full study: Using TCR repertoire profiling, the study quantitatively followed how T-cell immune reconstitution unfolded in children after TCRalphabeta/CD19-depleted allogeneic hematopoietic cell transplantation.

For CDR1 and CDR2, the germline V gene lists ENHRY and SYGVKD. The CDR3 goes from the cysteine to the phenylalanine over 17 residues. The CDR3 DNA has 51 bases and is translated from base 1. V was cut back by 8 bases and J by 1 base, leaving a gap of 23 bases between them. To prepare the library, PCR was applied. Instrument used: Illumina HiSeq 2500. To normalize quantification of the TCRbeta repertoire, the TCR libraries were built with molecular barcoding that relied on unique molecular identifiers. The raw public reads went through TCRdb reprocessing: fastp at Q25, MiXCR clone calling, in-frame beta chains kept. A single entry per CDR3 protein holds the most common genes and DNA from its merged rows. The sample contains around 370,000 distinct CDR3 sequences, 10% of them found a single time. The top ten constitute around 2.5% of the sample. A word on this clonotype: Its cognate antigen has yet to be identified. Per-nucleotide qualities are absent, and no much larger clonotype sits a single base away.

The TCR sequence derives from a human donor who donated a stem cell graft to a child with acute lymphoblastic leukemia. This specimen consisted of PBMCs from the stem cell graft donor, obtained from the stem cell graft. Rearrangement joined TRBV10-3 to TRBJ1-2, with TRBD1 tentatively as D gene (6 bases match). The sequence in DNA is TGTGCCATCTTACCCGCAGGGGTGCAAAGGAGTAACTATGGCTACACCTTC. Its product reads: CAILPAGVQRSNYGYTF.